This TCR beta chain was observed in a study of identical twins. Template switching added a universal primer binding site, and final cDNA carried unique molecular identifiers. TCRdb independently ran MiXCR on the 5' RACE reads; one entry per CDR3 protein. The sample lists about 530,000 distinct CDR3 sequences; roughly 15% were seen once. Donors were all healthy Caucasians. These same data were also listed under a study on yellow fever vaccine responses in identical twins.

This clonotype was obtained from a woman between 18 and 29 years old in good health. The sample consisted of CD4+ T cells sorted from blood.

Here the CDR3 reads CASSPRVAGDPYNEQFF. The CDR3 coding sequence is TGTGCCAGCTCACCTCGGGTAGCGGGGGACCCCTACAATGAGCAGTTCTTC. The rearrangement joins TRBV18 to TRBJ2-1, with 9 bases lining up with TRBD2. This CDR3 is 17 amino acids long. The V gene's germline CDR1 is KGHSH and CDR2 LQKENI. V lost 3 bases to trimming and J lost 2 bases; unmatched junction nucleotides: 8.